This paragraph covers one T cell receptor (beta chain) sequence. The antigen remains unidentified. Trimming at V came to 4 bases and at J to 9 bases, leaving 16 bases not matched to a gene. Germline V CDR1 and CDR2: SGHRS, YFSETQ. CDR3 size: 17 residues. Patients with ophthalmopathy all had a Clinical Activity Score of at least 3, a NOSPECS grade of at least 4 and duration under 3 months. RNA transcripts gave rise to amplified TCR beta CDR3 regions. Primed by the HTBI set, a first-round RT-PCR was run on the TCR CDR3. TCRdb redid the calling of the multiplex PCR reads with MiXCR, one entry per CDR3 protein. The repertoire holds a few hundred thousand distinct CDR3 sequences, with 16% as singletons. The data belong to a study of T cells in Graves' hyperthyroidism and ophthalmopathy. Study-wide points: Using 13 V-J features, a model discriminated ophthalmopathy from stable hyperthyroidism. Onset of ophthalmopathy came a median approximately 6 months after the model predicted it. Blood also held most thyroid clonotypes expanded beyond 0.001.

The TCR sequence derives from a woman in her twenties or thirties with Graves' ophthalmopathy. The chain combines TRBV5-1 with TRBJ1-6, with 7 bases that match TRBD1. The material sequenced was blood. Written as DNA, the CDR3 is TGCGCCAGCAGCCCGCGACAGGGTCGTATGGCGGGTTCACCCCTCCACTTT. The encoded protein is CASSPRQGRMAGSPLHF.